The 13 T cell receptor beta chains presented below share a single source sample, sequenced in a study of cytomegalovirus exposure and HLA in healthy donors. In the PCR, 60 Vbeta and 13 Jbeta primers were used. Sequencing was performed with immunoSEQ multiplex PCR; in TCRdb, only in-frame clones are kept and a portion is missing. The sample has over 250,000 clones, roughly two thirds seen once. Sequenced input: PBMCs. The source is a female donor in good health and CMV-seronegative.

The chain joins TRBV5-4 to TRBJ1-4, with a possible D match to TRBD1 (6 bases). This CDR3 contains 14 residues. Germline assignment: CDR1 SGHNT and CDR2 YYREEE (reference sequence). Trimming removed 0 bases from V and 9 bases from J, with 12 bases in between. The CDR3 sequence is CASSLAQGGKKLFF. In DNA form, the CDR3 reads TGTGCCAGCAGCTTGGCACAGGGTGGCAAAAAACTGTTTTTT. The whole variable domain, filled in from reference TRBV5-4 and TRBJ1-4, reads ETGVTQSPTHLIKTRGQQVTLRCSSQSGHNTVSWYQQALGQGPQFIFQYYREEENGRGNFPPRFSGLQFPNYSSELNVNALELDDSALYLCASSLAQGGKKLFFGSGTQLSVL.

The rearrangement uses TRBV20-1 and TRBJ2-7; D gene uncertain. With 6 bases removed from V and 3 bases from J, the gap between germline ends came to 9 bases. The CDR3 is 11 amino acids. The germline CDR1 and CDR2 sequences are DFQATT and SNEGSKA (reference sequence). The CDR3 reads CSAKRGYEQYF. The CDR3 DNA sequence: TGCAGTGCAAAGAGAGGCTACGAGCAGTACTTC.

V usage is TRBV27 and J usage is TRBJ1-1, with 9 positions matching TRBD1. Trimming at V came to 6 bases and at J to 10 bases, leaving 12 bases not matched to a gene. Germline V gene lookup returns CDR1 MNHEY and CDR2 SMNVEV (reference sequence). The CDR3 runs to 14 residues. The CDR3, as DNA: TGTGCCAGCAGAACGGGGACAGGGTACGGGGGAGCTTTCTTT. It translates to CASRTGTGYGGAFF.

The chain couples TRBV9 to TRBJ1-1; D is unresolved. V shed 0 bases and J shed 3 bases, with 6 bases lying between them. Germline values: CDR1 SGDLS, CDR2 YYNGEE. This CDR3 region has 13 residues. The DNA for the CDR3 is TGTGCCAGCAGCGTAGATCCGGACACTGAAGCTTTCTTT. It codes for CASSVDPDTEAFF.

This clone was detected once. CDR3 sequence reads: CASSLSGQGDYEQYF. Written as DNA, the CDR3 is TGTGCCAGCAGTTTATCCGGACAGGGTGACTACGAGCAGTACTTC. This chain links TRBV28 with TRBJ2-7; 8 bases fit TRBD1. The J segment lost 3 bases and the V segment lost 1 base, leaving 5 bases of the junction unmatched. This CDR3 spans 15 amino acids. Germline CDR1 reads MDHEN; CDR2 reads SYDVKM.

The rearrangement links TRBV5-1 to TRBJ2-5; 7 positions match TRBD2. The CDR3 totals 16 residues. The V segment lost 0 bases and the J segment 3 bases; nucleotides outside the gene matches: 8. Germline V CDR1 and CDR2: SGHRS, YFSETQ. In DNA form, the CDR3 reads TGCGCCAGCAGCTTGGAAATAGCGGGTGAAAAAGAGACCCAGTACTTC. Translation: CASSLEIAGEKETQYF. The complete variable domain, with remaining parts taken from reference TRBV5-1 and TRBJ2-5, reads KAGVTQTPRYLIKTRGQQVTLSCSPISGHRSVSWYQQTPGQGLQFLFEYFSETQRNKGNFPGRFSGRQFSNSRSEMNVSTLELGDSALYLCASSLEIAGEKETQYFGPGTRLLVL.

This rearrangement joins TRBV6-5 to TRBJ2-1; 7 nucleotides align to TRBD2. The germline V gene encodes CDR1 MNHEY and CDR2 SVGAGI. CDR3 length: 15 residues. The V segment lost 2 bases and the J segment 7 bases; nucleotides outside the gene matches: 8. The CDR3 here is CASSYGGSPGNEQFF. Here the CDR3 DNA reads TGTGCCAGCAGTTACGGCGGGAGTCCTGGGAATGAGCAGTTCTTC.

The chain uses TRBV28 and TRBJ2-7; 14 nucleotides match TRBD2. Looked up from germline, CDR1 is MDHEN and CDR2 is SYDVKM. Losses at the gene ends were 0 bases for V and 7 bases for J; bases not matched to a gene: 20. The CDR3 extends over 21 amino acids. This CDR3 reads CASSLWSRAMGLAGVRTEQYF. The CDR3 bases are TGTGCCAGCAGTTTATGGTCTCGGGCGATGGGACTAGCGGGAGTCCGGACAGAGCAGTACTTC.

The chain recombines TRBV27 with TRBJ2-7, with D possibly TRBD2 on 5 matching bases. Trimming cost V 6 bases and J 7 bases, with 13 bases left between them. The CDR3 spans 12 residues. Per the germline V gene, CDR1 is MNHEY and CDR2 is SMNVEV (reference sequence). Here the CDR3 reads CASSNIPGEQYF. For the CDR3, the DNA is TGTGCCAGCAGCAATATCCCGGGAGAGCAGTACTTC.

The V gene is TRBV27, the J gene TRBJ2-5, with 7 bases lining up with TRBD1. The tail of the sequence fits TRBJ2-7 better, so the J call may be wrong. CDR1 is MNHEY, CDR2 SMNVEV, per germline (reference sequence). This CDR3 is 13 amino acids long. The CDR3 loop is CASSPGTAYEQYF. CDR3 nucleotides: TGTGCCAGCAGTCCCGGGACAGCCTACGAGCAGTACTTC.

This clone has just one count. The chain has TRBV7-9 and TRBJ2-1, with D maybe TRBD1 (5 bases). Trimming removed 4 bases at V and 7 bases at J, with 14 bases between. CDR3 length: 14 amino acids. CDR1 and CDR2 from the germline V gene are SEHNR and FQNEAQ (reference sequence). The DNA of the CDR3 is TGTGCCAGCAGCTCCGCCTCCAGGGCTAATGAGCAGTTCTTC. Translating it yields CASSSASRANEQFF.

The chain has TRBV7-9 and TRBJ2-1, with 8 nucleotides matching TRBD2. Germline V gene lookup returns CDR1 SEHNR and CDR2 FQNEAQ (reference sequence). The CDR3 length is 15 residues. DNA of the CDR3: TGTTCCAACAGCTTAGTAACTAGCGGACACAATGAGCAGTTCTTC. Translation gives CSNSLVTSGHNEQFF.

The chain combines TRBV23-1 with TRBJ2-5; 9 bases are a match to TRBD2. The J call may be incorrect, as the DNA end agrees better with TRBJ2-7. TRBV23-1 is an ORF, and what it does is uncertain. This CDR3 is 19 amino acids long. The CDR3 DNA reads TGCGCCAGCAGTCAATCTACCAGGGCCTTTAGCGGGGGTATCTACGAGCAGTACTTC. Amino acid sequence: CASSQSTRAFSGGIYEQYF.